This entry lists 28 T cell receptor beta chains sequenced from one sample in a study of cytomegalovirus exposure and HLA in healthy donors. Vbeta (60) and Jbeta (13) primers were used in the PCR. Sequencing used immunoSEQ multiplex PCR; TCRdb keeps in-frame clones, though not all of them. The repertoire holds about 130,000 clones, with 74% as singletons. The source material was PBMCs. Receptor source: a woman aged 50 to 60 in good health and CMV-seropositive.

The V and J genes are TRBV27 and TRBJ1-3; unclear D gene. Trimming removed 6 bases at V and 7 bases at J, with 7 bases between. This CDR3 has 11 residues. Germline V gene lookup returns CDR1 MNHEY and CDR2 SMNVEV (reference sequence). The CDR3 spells CASSPRNTIYF. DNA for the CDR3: TGTGCCAGCAGCCCCCGTAACACCATATATTTT.

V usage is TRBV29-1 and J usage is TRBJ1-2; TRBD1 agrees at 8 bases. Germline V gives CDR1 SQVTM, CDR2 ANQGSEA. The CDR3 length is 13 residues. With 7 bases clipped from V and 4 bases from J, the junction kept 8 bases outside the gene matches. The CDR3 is CSGVGQGGYGYTF. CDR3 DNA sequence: TGCAGCGGGGTCGGACAGGGCGGCTATGGCTACACCTTC.

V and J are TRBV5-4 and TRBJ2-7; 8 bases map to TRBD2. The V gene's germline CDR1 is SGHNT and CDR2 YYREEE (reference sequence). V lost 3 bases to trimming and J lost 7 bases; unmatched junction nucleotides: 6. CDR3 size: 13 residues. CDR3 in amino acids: CASSYAGGWEQYF. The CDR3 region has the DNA TGTGCCAGCAGCTATGCGGGGGGTTGGGAGCAGTACTTC.

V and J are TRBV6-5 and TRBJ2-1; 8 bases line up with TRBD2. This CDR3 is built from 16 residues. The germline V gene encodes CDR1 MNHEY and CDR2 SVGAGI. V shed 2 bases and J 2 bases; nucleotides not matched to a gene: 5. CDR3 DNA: TGTGCCAGCAGTTACAATATAGCGGGACCCTACAATGAGCAGTTCTTC. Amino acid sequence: CASSYNIAGPYNEQFF.

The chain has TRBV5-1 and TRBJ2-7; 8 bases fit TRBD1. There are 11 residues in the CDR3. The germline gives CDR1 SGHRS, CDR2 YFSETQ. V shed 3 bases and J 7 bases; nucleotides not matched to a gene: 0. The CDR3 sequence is CASSWDREQYF. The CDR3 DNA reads TGCGCCAGCAGCTGGGACAGGGAGCAGTACTTC.

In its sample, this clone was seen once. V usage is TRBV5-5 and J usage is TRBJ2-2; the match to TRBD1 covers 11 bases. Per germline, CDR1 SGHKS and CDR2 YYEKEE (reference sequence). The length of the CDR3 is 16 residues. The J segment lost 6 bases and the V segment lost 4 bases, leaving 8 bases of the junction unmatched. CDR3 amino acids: CASSGLDRGRAGELFF. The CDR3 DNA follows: TGTGCCAGCAGCGGATTGGACAGGGGGCGCGCCGGGGAGCTGTTTTTT.

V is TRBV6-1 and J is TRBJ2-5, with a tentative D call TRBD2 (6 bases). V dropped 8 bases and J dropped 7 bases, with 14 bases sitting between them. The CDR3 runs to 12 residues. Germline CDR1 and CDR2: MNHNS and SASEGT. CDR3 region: CASAGGVGTQYF. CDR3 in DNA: TGTGCCAGCGCCGGAGGGGTAGGGACCCAGTACTTC.

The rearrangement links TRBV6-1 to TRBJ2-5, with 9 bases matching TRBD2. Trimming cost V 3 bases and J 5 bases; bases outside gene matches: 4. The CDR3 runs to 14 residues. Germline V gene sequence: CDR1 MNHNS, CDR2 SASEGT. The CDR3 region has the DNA TGTGCCAGCAGTGAGTCTAGCGGGGTTGAGACCCAGTACTTC. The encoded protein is CASSESSGVETQYF.

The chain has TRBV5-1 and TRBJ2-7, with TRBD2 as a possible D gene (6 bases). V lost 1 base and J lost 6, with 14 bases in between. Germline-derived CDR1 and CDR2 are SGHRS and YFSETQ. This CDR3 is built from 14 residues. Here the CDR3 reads CASSLTGGISEQYF. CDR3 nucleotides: TGCGCCAGCAGCTTGACCGGGGGTATCTCCGAGCAGTACTTC.

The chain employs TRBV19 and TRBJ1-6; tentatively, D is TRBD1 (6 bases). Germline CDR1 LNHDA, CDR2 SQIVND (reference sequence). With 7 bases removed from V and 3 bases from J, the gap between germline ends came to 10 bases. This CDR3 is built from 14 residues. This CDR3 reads CASTHRDYNSPLHF. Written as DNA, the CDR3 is TGTGCCAGTACCCACAGGGACTATAATTCACCCCTCCACTTT.

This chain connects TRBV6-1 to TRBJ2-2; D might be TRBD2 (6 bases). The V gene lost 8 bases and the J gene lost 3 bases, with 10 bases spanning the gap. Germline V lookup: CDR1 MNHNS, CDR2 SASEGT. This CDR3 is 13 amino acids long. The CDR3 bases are TGTGCCAGCGCGACGGGGGACACCGGGGAGCTGTTTTTT. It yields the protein CASATGDTGELFF.

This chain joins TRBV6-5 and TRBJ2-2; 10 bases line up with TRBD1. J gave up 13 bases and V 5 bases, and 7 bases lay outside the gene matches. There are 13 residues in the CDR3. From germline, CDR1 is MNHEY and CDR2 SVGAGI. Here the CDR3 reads CASSIRQGAGLFF. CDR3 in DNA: TGTGCCAGCAGTATACGACAGGGGGCCGGGCTGTTTTTT.

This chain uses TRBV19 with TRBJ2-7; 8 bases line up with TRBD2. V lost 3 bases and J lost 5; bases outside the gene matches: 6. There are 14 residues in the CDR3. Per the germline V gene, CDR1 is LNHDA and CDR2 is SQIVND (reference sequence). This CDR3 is CASSIGGGSHEQYF. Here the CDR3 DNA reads TGTGCCAGTAGTATCGGCGGGGGGAGTCACGAGCAGTACTTC.

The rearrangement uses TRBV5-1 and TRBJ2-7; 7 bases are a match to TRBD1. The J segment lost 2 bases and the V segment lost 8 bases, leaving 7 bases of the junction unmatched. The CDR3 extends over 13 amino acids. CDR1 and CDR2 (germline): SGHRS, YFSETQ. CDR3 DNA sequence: TGCGCCAGTGGGCTGGGACAGCCCTACGAGCAGTACTTC. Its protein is CASGLGQPYEQYF.

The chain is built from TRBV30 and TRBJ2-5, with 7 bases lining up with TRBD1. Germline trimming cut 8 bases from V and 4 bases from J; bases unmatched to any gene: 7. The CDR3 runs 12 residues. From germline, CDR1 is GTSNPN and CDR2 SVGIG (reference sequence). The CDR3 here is CARTGTAETQYF. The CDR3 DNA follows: TGTGCCCGCACCGGGACAGCAGAGACCCAGTACTTC.

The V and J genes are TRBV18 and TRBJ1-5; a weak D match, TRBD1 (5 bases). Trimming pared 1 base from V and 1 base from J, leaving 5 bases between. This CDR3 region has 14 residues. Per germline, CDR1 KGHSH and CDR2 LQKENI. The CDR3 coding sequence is TGTGCCAGCTCACCACAGGGGAGCAATCAGCCCCAGCATTTT. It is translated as CASSPQGSNQPQHF.

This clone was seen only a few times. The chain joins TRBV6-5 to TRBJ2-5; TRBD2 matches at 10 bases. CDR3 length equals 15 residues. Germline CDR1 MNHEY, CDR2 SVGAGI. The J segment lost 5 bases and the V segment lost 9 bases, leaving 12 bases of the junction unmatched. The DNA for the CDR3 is TGTGCCAGTTGTCTGAGCGGGGGGGCTAGCGAGACCCAGTACTTC. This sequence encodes CASCLSGGASETQYF.

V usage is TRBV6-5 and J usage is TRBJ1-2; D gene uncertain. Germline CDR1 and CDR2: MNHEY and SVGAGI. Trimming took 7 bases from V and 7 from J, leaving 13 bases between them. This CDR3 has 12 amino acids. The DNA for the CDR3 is TGTGCCAGCAAGGGTCCGAGCGGTGGCTACACCTTC. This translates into CASKGPSGGYTF.

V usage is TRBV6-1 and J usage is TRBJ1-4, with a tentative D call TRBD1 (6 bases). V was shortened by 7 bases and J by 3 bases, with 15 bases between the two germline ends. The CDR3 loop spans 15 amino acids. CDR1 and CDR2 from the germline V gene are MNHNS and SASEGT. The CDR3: CASTYGGAANEKLFF. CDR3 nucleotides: TGTGCCAGCACGTACGGGGGGGCGGCTAATGAAAAACTGTTTTTT.

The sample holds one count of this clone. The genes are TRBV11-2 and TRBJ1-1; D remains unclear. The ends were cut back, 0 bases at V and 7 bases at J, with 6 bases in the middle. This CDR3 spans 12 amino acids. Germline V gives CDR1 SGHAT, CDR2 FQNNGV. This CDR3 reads CASSLDDNEAFF. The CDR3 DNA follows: TGTGCCAGCAGCTTAGATGACAATGAAGCTTTCTTT.

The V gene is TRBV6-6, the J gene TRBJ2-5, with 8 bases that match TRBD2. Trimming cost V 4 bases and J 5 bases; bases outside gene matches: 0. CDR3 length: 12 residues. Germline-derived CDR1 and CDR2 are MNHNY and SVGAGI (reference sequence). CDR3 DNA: TGTGCCAGCAGTTCGGGGGGGGAGACCCAGTACTTC. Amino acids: CASSSGGETQYF.

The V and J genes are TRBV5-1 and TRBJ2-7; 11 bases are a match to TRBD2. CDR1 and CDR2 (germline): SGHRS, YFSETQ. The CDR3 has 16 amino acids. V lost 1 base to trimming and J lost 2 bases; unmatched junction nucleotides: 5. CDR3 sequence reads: CASSLSSGGAPYEQYF. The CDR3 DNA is TGCGCCAGCAGCTTGAGTAGCGGGGGGGCCCCCTACGAGCAGTACTTC. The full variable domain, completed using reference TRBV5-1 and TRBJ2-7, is KAGVTQTPRYLIKTRGQQVTLSCSPISGHRSVSWYQQTPGQGLQFLFEYFSETQRNKGNFPGRFSGRQFSNSRSEMNVSTLELGDSALYLCASSLSSGGAPYEQYFGPGTRLTVT.

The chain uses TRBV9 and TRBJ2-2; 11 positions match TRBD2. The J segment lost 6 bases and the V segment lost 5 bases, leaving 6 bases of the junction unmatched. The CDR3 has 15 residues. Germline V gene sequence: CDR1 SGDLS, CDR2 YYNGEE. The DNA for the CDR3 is TGTGCCAGCAGTAGCGGGGGGGATTGGGCCGGGGAGCTGTTTTTT. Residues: CASSSGGDWAGELFF.

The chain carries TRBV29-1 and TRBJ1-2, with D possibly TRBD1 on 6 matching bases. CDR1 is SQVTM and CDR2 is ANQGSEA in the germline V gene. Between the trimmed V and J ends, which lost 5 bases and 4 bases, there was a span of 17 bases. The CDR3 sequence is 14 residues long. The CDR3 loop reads CSVSTLQGSYGYTF. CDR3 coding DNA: TGCAGCGTTAGCACATTACAGGGTAGCTATGGCTACACCTTC. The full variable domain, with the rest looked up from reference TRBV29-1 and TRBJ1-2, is SAVISQKPSRDICQRGTSLTIQCQVDSQVTMMFWYRQQPGQSLTLIATANQGSEATYESGFVIDKFPISRPNLTFSTLTVSNMSPEDSSIYLCSVSTLQGSYGYTFGSGTRLTVV.

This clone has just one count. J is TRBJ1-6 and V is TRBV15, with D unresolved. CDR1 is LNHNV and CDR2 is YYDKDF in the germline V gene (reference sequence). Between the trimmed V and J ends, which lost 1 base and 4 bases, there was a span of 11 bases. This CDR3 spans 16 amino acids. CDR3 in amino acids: CATSRGFSFYNSPLHF. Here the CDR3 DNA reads TGTGCCACCAGCAGAGGTTTCTCGTTTTATAATTCACCCCTCCACTTT.

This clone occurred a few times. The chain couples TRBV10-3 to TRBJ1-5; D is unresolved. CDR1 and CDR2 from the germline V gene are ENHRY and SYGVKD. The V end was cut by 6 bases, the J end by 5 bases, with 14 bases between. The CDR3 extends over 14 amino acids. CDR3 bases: TGTGCCATCAGGCCGGAGGGAGGGCATCAGCCCCAGCATTTT. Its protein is CAIRPEGGHQPQHF.

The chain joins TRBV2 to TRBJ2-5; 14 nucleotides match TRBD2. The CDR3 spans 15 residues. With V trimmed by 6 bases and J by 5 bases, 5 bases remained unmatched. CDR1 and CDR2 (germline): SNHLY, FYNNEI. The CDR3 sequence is CASRAGLAGDETQYF. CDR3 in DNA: TGTGCCAGCAGGGCGGGACTAGCGGGGGATGAGACCCAGTACTTC.

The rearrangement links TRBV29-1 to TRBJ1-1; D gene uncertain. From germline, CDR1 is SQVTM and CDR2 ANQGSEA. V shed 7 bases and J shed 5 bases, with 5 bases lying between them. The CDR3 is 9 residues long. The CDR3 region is CSDQTEAFF. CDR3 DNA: TGCAGCGATCAAACTGAAGCTTTCTTT.